Below, 20 T cell receptor beta chains from the same sample are listed, as sequenced in a study of identical twins. Each CDR3 protein gets one entry after TCRdb re-called the 5' RACE reads with MiXCR. The data show hundreds of thousands of distinct CDR3 sequences, around 5.7% seen once. Sequences were obtained from naive T cells sorted from blood. The receptors were sampled from a young man in good health.

This clonotype was recorded at least ten times. V is TRBV20-1 and J is TRBJ2-3; D is undetermined. Germline V gene sequence: CDR1 DFQATT, CDR2 SNEGSKA (reference sequence). The V and J ends lost 5 bases and 3 bases respectively, with 18 bases between them. The CDR3 spans 15 residues. The CDR3 region has the DNA TGCAGTGCTCTAGGTGTAGCAGGTTCGACAGATACGCAGTATTTT. Translated, it gives CSALGVAGSTDTQYF.

This clonotype was counted between two and nine times. The chain links TRBV2 to TRBJ1-5, with D possibly matching TRBD1 (5 bases). The CDR3 length is 13 residues. In germline, CDR1 is SNHLY, CDR2 FYNNEI. V lost 7 bases, J lost 5 bases, and 12 bases lay in between. As DNA, the CDR3 is TGTGCCAGCAATCTTCAGGGTGATCAGCCCCAGCATTTT. It specifies CASNLQGDQPQHF.

This clonotype was recorded at least ten times. The rearrangement links TRBV18 to TRBJ2-3; a possible D gene is TRBD2 (5 bases). This CDR3 is built from 13 residues. V lost 3 bases to trimming and J lost 5 bases, with 9 bases between them. The germline gives CDR1 KGHSH, CDR2 LQKENI. This chain's CDR3 is CASSPSSGDTQYF. CDR3 nucleotides: TGTGCCAGCTCACCCTCCAGCGGAGATACGCAGTATTTT.

The sample holds many counts of this clonotype. The DNA for the CDR3 is TGTGCCACCAGTGGTTTCGCGAACACTGAAGCTTTCTTT. The encoded protein is CATSGFANTEAFF. The V call is TRBV24-1, the J call TRBJ1-1; no clear D gene. Germline values: CDR1 KGHDR, CDR2 SFDVKD. The CDR3 is 13 residues long. V was pared by 5 bases and J by 1 base, with 7 bases between.

V gene TRBV20-1 combines with J gene TRBJ2-1, with D perhaps matching TRBD2 (5 bases). The CDR3 totals 16 residues. Trimming stripped 0 bases from V and 7 bases from J, with 19 bases between. Germline V lookup: CDR1 DFQATT, CDR2 SNEGSKA (reference sequence). The CDR3 is CSARDSRSAPGNEQFF. CDR3 in DNA: TGCAGTGCTAGAGATTCGAGGAGCGCCCCGGGAAATGAGCAGTTCTTC.

V and J are TRBV5-1 and TRBJ1-1; tentatively, D is TRBD1 (6 bases). The germline gives CDR1 SGHRS, CDR2 YFSETQ. This CDR3 has 18 amino acids. Trimming took off 5 bases at V and 0 bases at J, with 23 bases between the two ends. The CDR3 coding sequence is TGCGCCAGCAGTGTTACCGCCTTTGGGGGCACCGTGAACACTGAAGCTTTCTTT. Translating it yields CASSVTAFGGTVNTEAFF. Using reference TRBV5-1 and TRBJ1-1 for the parts outside the CDR3, the full variable domain is KAGVTQTPRYLIKTRGQQVTLSCSPISGHRSVSWYQQTPGQGLQFLFEYFSETQRNKGNFPGRFSGRQFSNSRSEMNVSTLELGDSALYLCASSVTAFGGTVNTEAFFGQGTRLTVV.

This rearrangement joins TRBV29-1 to TRBJ1-4, with 8 bases that match TRBD1. The ends lost 7 bases at V and 7 bases at J; junction bases unmatched: 8. The CDR3 has 13 amino acids. Germline V gene sequence: CDR1 SQVTM, CDR2 ANQGSEA. This CDR3 is CSGARTGSEKLFF. CDR3 coding DNA: TGCAGCGGGGCGCGGACAGGGTCTGAAAAACTGTTTTTT.

The table lists this clonotype with many counts. The V and J genes are TRBV12-3 or TRBV12-4 and TRBJ2-5; 14 nucleotides agree with TRBD2. This CDR3 has 17 residues. J gave up 1 base and V 5 bases, and 6 bases lay outside the gene matches. Written as DNA, the CDR3 is TGTGCCAGCAGTACGGGACTAGCGGGGGCGATCCAAGAGACCCAGTACTTC. This translates into CASSTGLAGAIQETQYF.

This clonotype was seen repeatedly, ten times or more. CDR3 loop: CASSSRLAGVQFF. DNA for the CDR3: TGTGCCAGCAGCTCCAGGCTAGCGGGAGTACAGTTCTTC. This chain links TRBV4-2 with TRBJ2-1, with TRBD2 matching 10 bases. V shed 5 bases, J shed 13 bases, and the junction held 8 bases outside the gene matches. The CDR3 consists of 13 residues. Per the germline V gene, CDR1 is LGHNA and CDR2 is YNFKEQ.

This clonotype has just a few counts. The V and J genes are TRBV9 and TRBJ2-2; 8 bases are a match to TRBD1. The length of the CDR3 is 14 residues. The ends lost 3 bases at V and 7 bases at J; junction bases unmatched: 5. Germline V CDR1 and CDR2: SGDLS, YYNGEE. The CDR3 DNA sequence: TGTGCCAGCAGCGGGACAGGGTCCGGCGGGGAGCTGTTTTTT. It specifies CASSGTGSGGELFF.

This clonotype was seen many times. The chain carries TRBV20-1 and TRBJ2-1; TRBD2 might be the D (6 bases). The germline V and J ends were trimmed by 5 bases and 0 bases, with 14 bases remaining between them. Germline V gene lookup returns CDR1 DFQATT and CDR2 SNEGSKA (reference sequence). CDR3 length: 15 amino acids. This CDR3 is CSAGGEPGSYNEQFF. The CDR3 DNA sequence: TGCAGTGCTGGAGGGGAGCCCGGCTCCTACAATGAGCAGTTCTTC.

At least ten counts were recorded for this clonotype. The chain has TRBV20-1 and TRBJ1-5, with 7 bases aligning to TRBD1. V trimming: 1 base; J trimming: 2 bases; junction bases outside the gene matches: 2. The CDR3 length is 14 residues. CDR1 and CDR2 from the germline V gene are DFQATT and SNEGSKA (reference sequence). CDR3 in amino acids: CSARAGGGNQPQHF. As DNA, the CDR3 is TGCAGTGCTAGAGCAGGGGGGGGCAATCAGCCCCAGCATTTT.

This clonotype was detected only once. At one boundary the junction diverges from the germline segment, which might be a read error. V and J are TRBV20-1 and TRBJ2-2, with D possibly matching TRBD2 (7 bases). The CDR3 totals 14 residues. Germline lookup yields CDR1 DFQATT and CDR2 SNEGSKA (reference sequence). Here the CDR3 reads CSARGGQNTGEPFF. The CDR3 coding sequence is TGCAGTGCTAGGGGGGGGCAAAACACCGGGGAGCCGTTTTTT.

Only a few counts were recorded for this clonotype. The chain links TRBV7-9 to TRBJ2-2; 9 bases line up with TRBD2. V was clipped by 1 base and J by 5 bases; unmatched bases: 5. CDR1 SEHNR and CDR2 FQNEAQ come from the germline V gene (reference sequence). CDR3 length: 16 amino acids. This chain's CDR3 is CASSLVSSGTTGELFF. The DNA for the CDR3 is TGTGCCAGCAGCTTAGTTTCTAGCGGGACAACCGGGGAGCTGTTTTTT.

There are many counts of this clonotype. The chain has TRBV25-1 and TRBJ2-1, with 12 bases aligning to TRBD2. Germline V gene sequence: CDR1 MGHDK, CDR2 SYGVNS. V lost 3 bases to trimming and J lost 9 bases; unmatched junction nucleotides: 6. This CDR3 has 15 residues. The CDR3 sequence is CASSETSGSLGEQFF. The CDR3 DNA reads as TGTGCCAGCAGTGAGACTAGCGGGAGCTTGGGTGAGCAGTTCTTC.

This clonotype was detected many times. J is TRBJ2-3 and V is TRBV9, with TRBD2 matching over 10 bases. The length of the CDR3 is 17 residues. V trimming: 3 bases; J trimming: 4 bases; junction bases outside the gene matches: 11. Germline V gene data show CDR1 as SGDLS and CDR2 as YYNGEE. The CDR3 DNA reads as TGTGCCAGCAGCGAAGTCGGGCTAGCGGGAGTAGCAGATACGCAGTATTTT. As protein: CASSEVGLAGVADTQYF.

The sample holds one count of this clonotype. The CDR3 carries no conserved terminal phenylalanine or tryptophan, so it likely arises from a read error. This rearrangement joins TRBV18 to TRBJ2-5; 7 nucleotides match TRBD1. This CDR3 has 18 amino acids. In germline, CDR1 is KGHSH, CDR2 LQKENI. V dropped 0 bases and J dropped 3; count of bases not matched to a gene: 13. CDR3 sequence: CASSPPTVVRQGKETQYL. Here the CDR3 DNA reads TGTGCCAGCTCACCACCGACTGTAGTGCGACAGGGTAAAGAGACCCAGTACCTC.

This clonotype occurred many times. The genes are TRBV5-1 and TRBJ2-1; perhaps TRBD2 as D (6 bases). Germline-derived CDR1 and CDR2 are SGHRS and YFSETQ. Trimming left V 2 bases short and J 4 bases short, with 10 bases between. The CDR3 runs 14 residues. CDR3 amino acids: CASSFSGTYNEQFF. In nucleotides, the CDR3 is TGCGCCAGCAGCTTCTCCGGGACTTACAATGAGCAGTTCTTC.

A few counts support this clonotype. The rearrangement uses TRBV6-5 and TRBJ1-2; D uncertain. Germline CDR1 is MNHEY and CDR2 is SVGAGI. The CDR3 runs 13 residues. V was trimmed by 0 bases and J by 5 bases, leaving 7 bases between them. This CDR3 is CASSYSKWYGYTF. DNA of the CDR3: TGTGCCAGCAGTTACTCAAAGTGGTATGGCTACACCTTC.

This clonotype was seen ten or more times. The chain recombines TRBV24-1 with TRBJ2-2; the match to TRBD1 covers 8 bases. Per the germline V gene, CDR1 is KGHDR and CDR2 is SFDVKD. This CDR3 has 16 residues. The ends lost 6 bases at V and 5 bases at J; junction bases unmatched: 10. The CDR3 loop is CATSTGTGDITGELFF. CDR3 nucleotides: TGTGCCACCAGTACCGGGACAGGAGATATAACCGGGGAGCTGTTTTTT.